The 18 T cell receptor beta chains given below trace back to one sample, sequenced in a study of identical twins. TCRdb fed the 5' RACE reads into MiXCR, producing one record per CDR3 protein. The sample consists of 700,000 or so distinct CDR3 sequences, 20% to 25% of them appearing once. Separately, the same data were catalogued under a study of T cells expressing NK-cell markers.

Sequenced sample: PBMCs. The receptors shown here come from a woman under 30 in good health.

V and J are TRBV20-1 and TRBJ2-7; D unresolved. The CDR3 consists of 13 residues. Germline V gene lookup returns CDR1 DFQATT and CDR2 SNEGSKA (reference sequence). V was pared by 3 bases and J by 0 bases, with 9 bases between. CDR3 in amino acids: CSASPGYSYEQYF. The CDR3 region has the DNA TGCAGTGCTAGCCCGGGTTACTCCTACGAGCAGTACTTC.

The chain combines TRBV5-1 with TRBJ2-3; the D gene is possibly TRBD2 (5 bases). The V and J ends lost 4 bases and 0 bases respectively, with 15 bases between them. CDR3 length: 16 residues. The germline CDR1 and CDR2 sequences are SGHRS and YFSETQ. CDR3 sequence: CASSPRPRGSTDTQYF. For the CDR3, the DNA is TGCGCCAGCAGCCCCCGCCCACGCGGGAGCACAGATACGCAGTATTTT.

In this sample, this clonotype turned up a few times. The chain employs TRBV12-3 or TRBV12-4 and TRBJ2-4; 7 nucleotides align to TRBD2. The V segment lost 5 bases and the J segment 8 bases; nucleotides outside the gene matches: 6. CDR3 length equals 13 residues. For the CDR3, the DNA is TGTGCCAGCAGTGAGCGGGGACGAGACATTCAGTACTTC. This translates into CASSERGRDIQYF.

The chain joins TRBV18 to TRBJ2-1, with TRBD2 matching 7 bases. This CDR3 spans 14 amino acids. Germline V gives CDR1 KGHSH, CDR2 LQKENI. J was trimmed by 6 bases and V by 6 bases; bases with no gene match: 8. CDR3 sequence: CASSLSGLPNEQFF. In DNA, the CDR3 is TGTGCCAGCTCCCTTAGCGGGCTTCCCAATGAGCAGTTCTTC.

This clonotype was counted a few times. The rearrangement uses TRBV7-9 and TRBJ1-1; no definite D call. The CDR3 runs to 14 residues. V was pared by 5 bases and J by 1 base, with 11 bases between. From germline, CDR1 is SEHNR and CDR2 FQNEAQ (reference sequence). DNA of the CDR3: TGTGCCAGCAGCCCCCCTGACGCGAACACTGAAGCTTTCTTT. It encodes CASSPPDANTEAFF. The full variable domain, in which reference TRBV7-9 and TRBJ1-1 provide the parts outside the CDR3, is DTGVSQNPRHKITKRGQNVTFRCDPISEHNRLYWYRQTLGQGPEFLTYFQNEAQLEKSRLLSDRFSAERPKGSFSTLEIQRTEQGDSAMYLCASSPPDANTEAFFGQGTRLTVV.

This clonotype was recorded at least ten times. The CDR3 reads CASSLGQGKVFF. CDR3 bases: TGTGCCAGCAGCTTAGGGCAGGGGAAGGTGTTCTTC. The chain combines TRBV7-9 with TRBJ2-1; D may be TRBD1 (6 bases). Germline-derived CDR1 and CDR2 are SEHNR and FQNEAQ (reference sequence). Trimming left V 1 base short and J 15 bases short, with 13 bases between. The CDR3 totals 12 residues.

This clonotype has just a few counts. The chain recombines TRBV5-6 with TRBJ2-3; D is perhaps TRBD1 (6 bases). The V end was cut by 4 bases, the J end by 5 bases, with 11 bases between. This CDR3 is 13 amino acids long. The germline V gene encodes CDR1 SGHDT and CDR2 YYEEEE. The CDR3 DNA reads TGTGCCAGCAGCAGGGGGTTCCAAGATACGCAGTATTTT. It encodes CASSRGFQDTQYF.

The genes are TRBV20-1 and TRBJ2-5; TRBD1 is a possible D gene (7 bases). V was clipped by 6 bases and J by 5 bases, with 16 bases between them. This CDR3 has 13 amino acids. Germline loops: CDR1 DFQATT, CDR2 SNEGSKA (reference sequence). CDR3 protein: CSAQGGVPETQYF. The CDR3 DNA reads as TGCAGTGCCCAGGGGGGAGTCCCGGAGACCCAGTACTTC.

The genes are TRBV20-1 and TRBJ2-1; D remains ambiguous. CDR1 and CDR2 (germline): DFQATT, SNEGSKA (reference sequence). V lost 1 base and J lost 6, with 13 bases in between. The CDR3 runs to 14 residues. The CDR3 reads CSARGLGEGNEQFF. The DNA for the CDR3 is TGCAGTGCTAGAGGCCTCGGAGAAGGCAATGAGCAGTTCTTC.

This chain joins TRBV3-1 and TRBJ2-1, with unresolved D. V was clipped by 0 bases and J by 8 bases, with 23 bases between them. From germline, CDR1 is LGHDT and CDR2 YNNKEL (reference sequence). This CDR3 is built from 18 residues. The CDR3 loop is CASSQDLWPWGGLDEQFF. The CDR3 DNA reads TGTGCCAGCAGCCAAGATCTATGGCCCTGGGGTGGTCTCGATGAGCAGTTCTTC.

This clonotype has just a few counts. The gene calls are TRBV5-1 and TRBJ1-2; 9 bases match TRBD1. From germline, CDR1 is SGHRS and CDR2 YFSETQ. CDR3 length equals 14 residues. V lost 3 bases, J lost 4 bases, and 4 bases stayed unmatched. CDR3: CASSWTGDPYGYTF. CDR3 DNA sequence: TGCGCCAGCAGCTGGACAGGGGACCCCTATGGCTACACCTTC.

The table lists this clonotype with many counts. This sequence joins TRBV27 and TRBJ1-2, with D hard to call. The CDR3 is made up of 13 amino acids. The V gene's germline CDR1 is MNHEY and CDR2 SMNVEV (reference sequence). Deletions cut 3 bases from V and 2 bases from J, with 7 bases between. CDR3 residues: CASSFGSNYGYTF. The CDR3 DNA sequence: TGTGCCAGCAGTTTTGGATCCAACTATGGCTACACCTTC.

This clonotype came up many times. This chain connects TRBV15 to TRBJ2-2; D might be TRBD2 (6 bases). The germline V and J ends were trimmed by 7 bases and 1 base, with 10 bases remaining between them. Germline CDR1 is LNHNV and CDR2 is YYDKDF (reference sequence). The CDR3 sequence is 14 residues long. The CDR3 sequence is CATTARENTGELFF. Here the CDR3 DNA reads TGTGCCACCACGGCGCGGGAGAACACCGGGGAGCTGTTTTTT.

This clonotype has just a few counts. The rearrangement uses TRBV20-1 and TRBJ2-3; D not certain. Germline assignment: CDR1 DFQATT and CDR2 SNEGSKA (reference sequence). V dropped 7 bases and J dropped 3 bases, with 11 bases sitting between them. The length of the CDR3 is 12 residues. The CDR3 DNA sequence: TGCAGTGGAGATATGGAGACAGATACGCAGTATTTT. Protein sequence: CSGDMETDTQYF.

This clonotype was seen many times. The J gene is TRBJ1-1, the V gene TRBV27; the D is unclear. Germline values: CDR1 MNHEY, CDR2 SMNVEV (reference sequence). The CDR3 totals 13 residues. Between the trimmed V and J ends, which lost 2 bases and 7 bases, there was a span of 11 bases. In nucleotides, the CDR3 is TGTGCCAGCAGTTTAAATGGCGGCAGTGAAGCTTTCTTT. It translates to CASSLNGGSEAFF.

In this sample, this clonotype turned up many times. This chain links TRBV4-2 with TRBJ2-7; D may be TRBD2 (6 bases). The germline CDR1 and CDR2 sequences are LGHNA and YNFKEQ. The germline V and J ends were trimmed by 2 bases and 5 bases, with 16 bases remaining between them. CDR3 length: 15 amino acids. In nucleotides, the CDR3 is TGTGCCAGCAGCCAACTCTCCCCGGGGGAGGACGAGCAGTACTTC. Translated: CASSQLSPGEDEQYF.

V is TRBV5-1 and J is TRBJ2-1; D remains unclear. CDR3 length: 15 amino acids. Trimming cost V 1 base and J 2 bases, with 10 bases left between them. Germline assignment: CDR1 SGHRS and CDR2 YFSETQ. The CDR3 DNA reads TGCGCCAGCAGCTTGACCAGCCCAACCTACAATGAGCAGTTCTTC. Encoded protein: CASSLTSPTYNEQFF.

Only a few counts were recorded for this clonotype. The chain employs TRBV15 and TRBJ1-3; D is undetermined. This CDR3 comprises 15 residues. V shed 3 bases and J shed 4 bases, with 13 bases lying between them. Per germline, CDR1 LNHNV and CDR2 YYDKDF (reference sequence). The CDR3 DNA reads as TGTGCCACCAGCAGGGACGCCCAGGCGGGAAACACCATATATTTT. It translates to CATSRDAQAGNTIYF. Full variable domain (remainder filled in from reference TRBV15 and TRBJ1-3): DAMVIQNPRYQVTQFGKPVTLSCSQTLNHNVMYWYQQKSSQAPKLLFHYYDKDFNNEADTPDNFQSRRPNTSFCFLDIRSPGLGDTAMYLCATSRDAQAGNTIYFGEGSWLTVV.